The 20 T cell receptor beta chains listed next were all sequenced from one sample in a study of T cell responses to AZD1222 COVID-19 vaccine. TCRdb keeps only in-frame clones here, not all; method: immunoSEQ multiplex PCR. The sample records about 150,000 clones, about 85% being singletons. The material sequenced was peripheral blood, taken on day 0 of AZD1222 vaccination. These receptors were obtained from an adult in good health.

The chain employs TRBV7-9 and TRBJ1-2; a possible D gene is TRBD1 (5 bases). CDR1 is SEHNR, CDR2 FQNEAQ, per germline (reference sequence). The V and J ends lost 6 bases and 5 bases respectively, with 16 bases between them. This CDR3 has 14 amino acids. Written as DNA, the CDR3 is TGTGCCAGCAGGGAGCGGTCGGGGCGGTATGGCTACACCTTC. It codes for CASRERSGRYGYTF. The full variable domain, with the rest looked up from reference TRBV7-9 and TRBJ1-2, is DTGVSQNPRHKITKRGQNVTFRCDPISEHNRLYWYRQTLGQGPEFLTYFQNEAQLEKSRLLSDRFSAERPKGSFSTLEIQRTEQGDSAMYLCASRERSGRYGYTFGSGTRLTVV.

This chain uses TRBV19 with TRBJ2-5; 13 bases fit TRBD2. The CDR3 has 18 residues. From germline, CDR1 is LNHDA and CDR2 SQIVND (reference sequence). J lost 5 bases, V lost 4 bases, and 13 bases had no gene match. The CDR3 loop is CASSKPSGLAGARETQYF. Here the CDR3 DNA reads TGTGCCAGTAGTAAGCCCTCCGGACTAGCGGGGGCCCGGGAGACCCAGTACTTC.

Written as DNA, the CDR3 is TGTGCCAGCAGTGAAACAGGGGACTATGGCTACACCTTC. This codes for CASSETGDYGYTF. The V call is TRBV25-1, the J call TRBJ1-2; TRBD1 matches 7 bases. This CDR3 has 13 residues. Germline V CDR1 and CDR2: MGHDK, SYGVNS. The V gene end was trimmed by 2 bases and the J gene end by 3 bases; junction bases not matched to a gene: 0.

V usage is TRBV12-3 or TRBV12-4 and J usage is TRBJ2-3; D is unresolved. V was trimmed by 5 bases and J by 5 bases, leaving 11 bases between them. The CDR3 has 13 residues. The CDR3 DNA follows: TGTGCCAGCAGTCCCCGGATGAGAGATACGCAGTATTTT. Translated, it gives CASSPRMRDTQYF.

V usage is TRBV5-1 and J usage is TRBJ2-7; D unclear. Germline loops: CDR1 SGHRS, CDR2 YFSETQ. CDR3 size: 13 residues. Trimming stripped 0 bases from V and 2 bases from J, with 6 bases between. The CDR3 DNA follows: TGCGCCAGCAGCTTGGAAAGCCCCTACGAGCAGTACTTC. It translates to CASSLESPYEQYF. The whole variable domain, filled in from reference TRBV5-1 and TRBJ2-7, reads KAGVTQTPRYLIKTRGQQVTLSCSPISGHRSVSWYQQTPGQGLQFLFEYFSETQRNKGNFPGRFSGRQFSNSRSEMNVSTLELGDSALYLCASSLESPYEQYFGPGTRLTVT.

The rearrangement joins TRBV11-2 to TRBJ2-2; weak D call: TRBD1 (5 bases). This CDR3 spans 19 amino acids. The V and J ends lost 4 bases and 0 bases respectively, with 21 bases between them. CDR1 and CDR2 (germline): SGHAT, FQNNGV. The DNA of the CDR3 is TGTGCCAGCAGCTCGCCTGGTTGGTTGACAGCCGCGAACACCGGGGAGCTGTTTTTT. Amino acid sequence: CASSSPGWLTAANTGELFF. Combining the CDR3 with reference TRBV11-2 and TRBJ2-2 gives the whole variable domain EAGVAQSPRYKIIEKRQSVAFWCNPISGHATLYWYQQILGQGPKLLIQFQNNGVVDDSQLPKDRFSAERLKGVDSTLKIQPAKLEDSAVYLCASSSPGWLTAANTGELFFGEGSRLTVL.

The chain employs TRBV19 and TRBJ2-1; tentatively, D is TRBD1 (5 bases). This CDR3 has 14 residues. The V gene lost 5 bases and the J gene lost 5 bases, with 13 bases spanning the gap. Germline V gene data show CDR1 as LNHDA and CDR2 as SQIVND (reference sequence). As DNA, the CDR3 is TGTGCCAGTAGTCCCCGCAGGGAACACAATGAGCAGTTCTTC. Translating it yields CASSPRREHNEQFF.

J is TRBJ1-2 and V is TRBV20-1, with D perhaps TRBD1 (6 bases). The CDR3 sequence is 15 residues long. V lost 3 bases and J 0 bases, leaving 14 bases between the germline ends. Germline-derived CDR1 and CDR2 are DFQATT and SNEGSKA (reference sequence). CDR3 in amino acids: CSASPGGATNYGYTF. DNA for the CDR3: TGCAGTGCTAGTCCCGGGGGGGCGACTAACTATGGCTACACCTTC.

V is TRBV7-3 and J is TRBJ2-4; no firm D call. Germline CDR1 is SGHTA and CDR2 is FQGTGA. The CDR3 loop spans 13 amino acids. V was cut by 2 bases and J by 8 bases, with 10 bases left in between. CDR3 sequence: CASSLGQSDIQYF. CDR3 DNA sequence: TGTGCCAGCAGCTTAGGTCAGTCCGACATTCAGTACTTC.

This clone has a single count. This sequence joins TRBV27 and TRBJ2-1, with TRBD2 identical over 10 bases. Trimming at V came to 7 bases and at J to 3 bases, leaving 6 bases not matched to a gene. The CDR3 runs to 15 residues. Germline V gene lookup returns CDR1 MNHEY and CDR2 SMNVEV (reference sequence). The CDR3, as DNA: TGTGCCAGCAAGATGGCTAGCGGGGGCTACAATGAGCAGTTCTTC. Protein: CASKMASGGYNEQFF.

The chain carries TRBV11-3 and TRBJ2-5; 8 bases map to TRBD1. Germline CDR1 SGHNT, CDR2 YENEEA. Trimming at V came to 2 bases and at J to 4 bases, leaving 6 bases not matched to a gene. The CDR3 covers 15 residues. CDR3 coding DNA: TGTGCCAGCAGCTTAAGCCAGGGGGCAAGAGAGACCCAGTACTTC. Translation: CASSLSQGARETQYF.

V usage is TRBV6-6 and J usage is TRBJ2-7, with D uncertain. CDR1 and CDR2 (germline): MNHNY, SVGAGI (reference sequence). The CDR3 runs 16 residues. Trimming removed 7 bases from V and 4 bases from J, with 23 bases in between. Here the CDR3 reads CASIKGRGPLGYEQYF. DNA of the CDR3: TGTGCCAGCATTAAAGGGCGTGGCCCCTTGGGATACGAGCAGTACTTC.

V gene TRBV3-1 (or the pseudogene TRBV3-2) combines with J gene TRBJ2-2, with D possibly called TRBD1 or TRBD2 (6 bases each). Germline CDR1 reads LGHDT; CDR2 reads YNNKEL (reference sequence). Trimming removed 7 bases at V and 3 bases at J, with 12 bases between. This CDR3 spans 14 amino acids. CDR3 sequence: CASNAGGHTGELFF. The CDR3 DNA reads TGTGCCAGCAACGCCGGGGGCCACACCGGGGAGCTGTTTTTT.

The J gene is TRBJ1-2, the V gene TRBV19; perhaps TRBD1 as D (5 bases). Germline V gene sequence: CDR1 LNHDA, CDR2 SQIVND (reference sequence). The V end was cut by 4 bases, the J end by 7 bases, with 19 bases between. This CDR3 is built from 15 residues. Here the CDR3 DNA reads TGTGCCAGTAGTACCGGGACGCAGGTATCAGGTGGCTACACCTTC. Translation gives CASSTGTQVSGGYTF. The whole variable domain, remainder taken from reference TRBV19 and TRBJ1-2, is DGGITQSPKYLFRKEGQNVTLSCEQNLNHDAMYWYRQDPGQGLRLIYYSQIVNDFQKGDIAEGYSVSREKKESFPLTVTSAQKNPTAFYLCASSTGTQVSGGYTFGSGTRLTVV.

The chain employs TRBV5-8 and TRBJ2-4; no clear D gene. Trimming removed 2 bases at V and 0 bases at J, with 12 bases between. The V gene's germline CDR1 is SGHTS and CDR2 YDEGEE. The CDR3 contains 16 residues. CDR3 DNA sequence: TGTGCCAGCAGCTTACCAGTCAAACTAGCCAAAAACATTCAGTACTTC. This gives the protein CASSLPVKLAKNIQYF.

The rearrangement uses TRBV19 and TRBJ1-2; D is unclear. V dropped 4 bases and J dropped 4 bases, with 7 bases sitting between them. CDR3 size: 12 residues. The germline V gene has CDR1 LNHDA and CDR2 SQIVND (reference sequence). The CDR3 spells CASSSTGYGYTF. The CDR3 nucleotides read TGTGCCAGTAGTAGTACGGGCTATGGCTACACCTTC. The full variable domain, with the rest looked up from reference TRBV19 and TRBJ1-2, is DGGITQSPKYLFRKEGQNVTLSCEQNLNHDAMYWYRQDPGQGLRLIYYSQIVNDFQKGDIAEGYSVSREKKESFPLTVTSAQKNPTAFYLCASSSTGYGYTFGSGTRLTVV.

V and J are TRBV10-2 and TRBJ2-2, with 10 bases aligning to TRBD1. The germline V gene has CDR1 WSHSY and CDR2 SAAADI. The CDR3 has 14 residues. CDR3: CPRRGQGNTGELFF. CDR3 DNA: TGCCCCCGCCGGGGACAGGGGAATACCGGGGAGCTGTTTTTT.

The J gene is TRBJ2-5, the V gene TRBV7-9; 7 nucleotides agree with TRBD2. CDR1 is SEHNR and CDR2 is FQNEAQ in the germline V gene (reference sequence). V shed 4 bases, J shed 0 bases, and the junction held 8 bases outside the gene matches. The CDR3 has 16 residues. The CDR3 nucleotides are TGTGCCAGCAGCTCCGTTTGGGCGGGGGACCAAGAGACCCAGTACTTC. Its protein is CASSSVWAGDQETQYF.

The V gene is TRBV28, the J gene TRBJ2-5, with no clear D. V dropped 3 bases and J dropped 5 bases, with 1 base sitting between them. This CDR3 contains 10 residues. Looked up from germline, CDR1 is MDHEN and CDR2 is SYDVKM. The CDR3 nucleotides read TGTGCCAGCAGTTTTGAGACCCAGTACTTC. Protein product: CASSFETQYF.

The rearrangement uses TRBV6-6 and TRBJ1-6; D is uncertain. The CDR3 length is 17 residues. Germline V gene data show CDR1 as MNHNY and CDR2 as SVGAGI (reference sequence). V lost 5 bases to trimming and J lost 4 bases, with 18 bases between them. The CDR3: CASSPSPRGLYNSPLHF. CDR3 DNA sequence: TGTGCCAGCAGTCCTAGCCCCCGGGGTTTATATAATTCACCCCTCCACTTT.